The 3 T cell receptor beta chains reported below all come from one sample, sequenced in a study of cytomegalovirus exposure and HLA in healthy donors. 60 Vbeta and 13 Jbeta primers were used in PCR. Assay used: immunoSEQ multiplex PCR; TCRdb lists only in-frame clones, some missing. The table includes 200,000 to 250,000 clones, 70% detected once. Sequenced input: PBMCs. These receptor sequences come from a man aged 35 to 55 in good health and CMV-seropositive.

DNA of the CDR3: TGTGCCAGCAGCAACCGAGCCCCGGGGCCAGGGGGCGCTGAAGCTTTCTTT. Translating it yields CASSNRAPGPGGAEAFF. V gene TRBV11-2 combines with J gene TRBJ1-1; 8 bases align to TRBD1. The germline V gene encodes CDR1 SGHAT and CDR2 FQNNGV. The CDR3 runs to 17 residues. Trimming took 5 bases from V and 6 from J; bases not matched to a gene: 17.

This clone appeared a few times. The rearrangement uses TRBV21-1 and TRBJ2-7; the D call TRBD1 from the table was never checked on the DNA. TRBV21-1 is a pseudogene locus. The CDR3 totals 19 residues. The CDR3 region has the DNA TGTGCCAGCAGCCCCCGTATTTCACCGAGGACAGGGGACTCCTACGAGCAGTACTTC. Protein sequence: CASSPRISPRTGDSYEQYF.

V and J are TRBV7-9 and TRBJ1-1; 7 bases align to TRBD1. With 2 bases clipped from V and 4 bases from J, the junction kept 13 bases outside the gene matches. This CDR3 is built from 17 residues. Per germline, CDR1 SEHNR and CDR2 FQNEAQ (reference sequence). In nucleotides, the CDR3 is TGTGCCAGCAGCTTAAGGGTGACAGGGATTTTCCGCACTGAAGCTTTCTTT. It specifies CASSLRVTGIFRTEAFF.